The following is a T cell receptor beta chain sequence with its context. This sample was taken from a study of blood T cell repertoires in COVID-19. Produced via immunoSEQ multiplex PCR; TCRdb's table is partial and in-frame only. In the table there are fewer than 70,000 clones, 80% to 90% of which are singletons. Trimming shortened V by 6 bases and J by 4 bases, and 18 bases separated the two germline ends. The germline CDR1 and CDR2 sequences are MRHNA and SNTAGT. This CDR3 has 15 residues. The source of this sequence is a woman between 65 and 79 years old with active COVID-19. Sequenced material: peripheral blood. V and J are TRBV6-4 and TRBJ1-2; D is perhaps TRBD1 (6 bases). The CDR3 region has the DNA TGTGCCAGCAGAGCCCTGACAGGACATGGCTATGGCTACACCTTC. Its translation: CASRALTGHGYGYTF.